These T cell receptor beta chains were read from a single sample in a study of PD-1 blockade in classical Hodgkin lymphoma. The protocol was immunoSEQ multiplex PCR, while the TCRdb copy is restricted to in-frame clones and leaves out a portion. The sample lists 60,000 to 65,000 clones, about 91% occurring once. The sequencing used peripheral blood mononuclear cells (PBMCs), collected at baseline. The receptors come from a human donor with classical Hodgkin lymphoma. Both conserved end residues are part of each CDR3. D genes are given only for firm matches. Size tells how often a clone was seen (once, few, many) or the class of an expanded clone, and some rows leave it out.

TGTGCCAGCAGTCCACTCAGGCCTAGCAATCAGCCCCAGCATTTT,CASSPLRPSNQPQHF,few,TRBV27,TRBJ1-5,-
TGCGCCAGCAGCCAAGTCGGAGCCGATGAAAAACTGTTTTTT,CASSQVGADEKLFF,-,TRBV4-3,TRBJ1-4,-
TGTGCCAGCAGTGAATGGGGCTTGGAGAGAGAGACCCAGTACTTC,CASSEWGLERETQYF,-,TRBV25-1,TRBJ2-5,-
TGTGCCAGCAGCTGGGGACCCGCCTACGAGCAGTACTTC,CASSWGPAYEQYF,-,TRBV7-2,TRBJ2-7,-
TGTGCCAGCAGCGTAGGACTAGCGGGGGGCAGCCAAGAGACCCAGTACTTC,CASSVGLAGGSQETQYF,-,TRBV9,TRBJ2-5,TRBD2
TGTGCCAGCAGCGGGGGACAGCGAATGAACACTGAAGCTTTCTTT,CASSGGQRMNTEAFF,-,TRBV5-4,TRBJ1-1,TRBD1
TGTGCCAGCTCACTACAGCCTCATCTTGAAGCTTTCTTT,CASSLQPHLEAFF,-,TRBV18,TRBJ1-1,-
TGTGCCAGTAGTCTAGGACTAGCCACAGATACGCAGTATTTT,CASSLGLATDTQYF,-,TRBV19,TRBJ2-3,TRBD2
TGTGCCAGCAGGATTAGAGGTTCCTCCTACGAGCAGTACTTC,CASRIRGSSYEQYF,-,TRBV2,TRBJ2-7,-
TGTGCCTGGAGTGCGACAAAACGGCAGTTCTTC,CAWSATKRQFF,-,TRBV30,TRBJ2-1,-
TGTGCCACCAGCAGAAAGGGGAAGTACAGGAATGAAAAACTGTTTTTT,CATSRKGKYRNEKLFF,-,TRBV15,TRBJ1-4,-
TGTGCCAGTCAGGGACACCCAGAGGGGGAGACCCAGTACTTC,CASQGHPEGETQYF,few,TRBV19,TRBJ2-5,-
TGTGCCAGCAGCTTAGCCACGCTAAGCCAAGAGACCCAGTACTTC,CASSLATLSQETQYF,-,TRBV7-6,TRBJ2-5,-
TGTGCCAGCAGCTTAAAGCCAGGGGGCGCGTCGATAGGGACCACTGAAGCTTTCTTT,CASSLKPGGASIGTTEAFF,-,TRBV11-2,TRBJ1-1,TRBD1
TGTGCCAGCAGCTTAGCCCCGTCGTCTAACTATGGCTACACCTTC,CASSLAPSSNYGYTF,-,TRBV7-2,TRBJ1-2,-
TGTGCCAGCAGCCCGTCGATCTCCACAGATACGCAGTATTTT,CASSPSISTDTQYF,few,TRBV4-2,TRBJ2-3,-
TGTGCCAGCGTTCTGGGACAGGGATCCGAGCAGTACTTC,CASVLGQGSEQYF,-,TRBV6-1,TRBJ2-7,TRBD1
TGTGCCAGCAGAAAGGGGGTACGGAATCAGCCCCAGCATTTT,CASRKGVRNQPQHF,-,TRBV27,TRBJ1-5,-
TGTGCCAGCAGCTTGGAGGTTAGGGGCGCGAACACTGAAGCTTTCTTT,CASSLEVRGANTEAFF,-,TRBV5-8,TRBJ1-1,-
TGTGCCAGCCCGGCGGACAGGGGACGGTCACCCCTCCACTTT,CASPADRGRSPLHF,-,TRBV21-1,TRBJ1-6,-
TGCAGCGCCGTCCCCGGGACAGGGAACGAGCAGTACTTC,CSAVPGTGNEQYF,-,TRBV29-1,TRBJ2-7,TRBD1
TGTGCCAGCAGCGAGGGACTAGCGGGGGTCCATGAGCAGTTCTTC,CASSEGLAGVHEQFF,-,TRBV6-4,TRBJ2-1,TRBD2
TGTGCCAGCAGTTACAAACTGGGCTACGAGCAGTACTTC,CASSYKLGYEQYF,-,TRBV7-7,TRBJ2-7,-
TGTGCCAGCGCCCGGGACAGGGGGGCCTACGAGCAGTACTTC,CASARDRGAYEQYF,-,TRBV6-1,TRBJ2-7,TRBD1
TGTGCCACCGCCGGGGGACGGGGGGACGTAGATACGCAGTATTTT,CATAGGRGDVDTQYF,-,TRBV28,TRBJ2-3,TRBD2
TGTGCCAGCAGCTTAGACAGGTTCGGCTACACCTTC,CASSLDRFGYTF,-,TRBV7-9,TRBJ1-2,-
TGTGCCTGGAGCGTAGGACAGGGGAACTATGGCTACACCTTC,CAWSVGQGNYGYTF,few,TRBV30,TRBJ1-2,TRBD1
TGTGCCAGCAGACCGGGGACACCGAACACTGAAGCTTTCTTT,CASRPGTPNTEAFF,-,TRBV7-9,TRBJ1-1,-
TGTGCCAGCAGCTTTGGGCAGGGGTGGAACGAGCAGTACTTC,CASSFGQGWNEQYF,-,TRBV7-9,TRBJ2-7,-